The clone carrying this TCR beta chain was seen only a few times. The data originate from a study of T cell responses to AZD1222 COVID-19 vaccine. Sequencing used immunoSEQ multiplex PCR; TCRdb keeps in-frame clones, though not all of them. Among approximately 140,000 clones listed, more than 90% were seen once. This specimen was peripheral blood, taken 28 days after the second AZD1222 dose. This TCR derives from an adult who received the AZD1222 COVID-19 vaccine.

The CDR3 loop reads CASSIGSPGNTIYF. The CDR3 region has the DNA TGTGCCAGTAGTATTGGCAGCCCTGGAAACACCATATATTTT. This chain uses TRBV19 with TRBJ1-3, with D unresolved. The CDR3 consists of 14 residues. Germline CDR1 LNHDA, CDR2 SQIVND (reference sequence). V was shortened by 3 bases and J by 2 bases, with 8 bases between the two germline ends.